This is a list of T cell receptor beta chains from one sample in a study of vaccination and CD4 T cells after COVID-19. TCRdb re-called the PCR reads through MiXCR, storing one row per CDR3 protein. The repertoire has 9,500 to 15,000 distinct CDR3 sequences, 75% of them found once; the top ten carry approximately 10%. Their target antigens are unknown. Sequenced input: CD4+ T cells from blood, cultured in vitro. These receptors were obtained from a human donor who had recovered from COVID-19. Each CDR3 is given with its conserved first and last residue. D genes are given only for firm matches. Size is stated for part of the rows, as once, few or many counts, or as a class when the clone is expanded.

>.|TRBV27|TRBJ2-7|.
TGTGCCATCCCTAGGGGGGAGACAGTTTACTCCTACGAGCAGTACTTC
CAIPRGETVYSYEQYF
>TRBD1|TRBV10-2|TRBJ1-2|few
TGCGCCAGCAGTGTTTCCGGACAGGGCCTTTGGGGCTACACCTTC
CASSVSGQGLWGYTF
>.|TRBV5-4|TRBJ1-2|.
TGTGCCAGCAGCTTAAATCCGGGGCCAGGGGTCCATGGCTACACCTTC
CASSLNPGPGVHGYTF
>.|TRBV11-3|TRBJ2-2|.
TGTGCCAGCAGCCCCCTTCGGGCCTCCACCGGGGAGCTGTTTTTT
CASSPLRASTGELFF
>.|TRBV6-2/TRBV6-3|TRBJ1-2|.
TGTGCCAGCAGTTACGGGCCCTATGGCTACACCTTC
CASSYGPYGYTF
>.|TRBV27|TRBJ2-2|.
TGTGCCAGCAGTTTTTGGGGAACCGGGGAGCTGTTTTTT
CASSFWGTGELFF
>TRBD2|TRBV14|TRBJ2-7|.
TGTGCCAGCAGCCAACCCGGGTGGACTAGCGTCCCGATGTACGAGCAGTACTTC
CASSQPGWTSVPMYEQYF
>.|TRBV6-4|TRBJ2-7|large
TGTGCCAGCAGTGACCTCTTAGATACGTCGCGGAACCCCTACGAGCAGTACTTC
CASSDLLDTSRNPYEQYF
>TRBD1|TRBV11-2|TRBJ2-5|.
TGTGCCAGCAGTCCCGACAGGGGTTGGGAGACCCAGTACTTC
CASSPDRGWETQYF
>TRBD1|TRBV24-1|TRBJ1-2|.
TGTGCCACCAGCGGACAGGGTTATTCCTATGGCTACACCTTC
CATSGQGYSYGYTF
>TRBD1|TRBV7-6|TRBJ1-4|.
TGTGCCAGCAGCCAGACAGGGGATGGGGAAAAACTGTTTTTT
CASSQTGDGEKLFF
>TRBD1|TRBV20-1|TRBJ1-2|.
TGCAGTGCCACCTCCGGGACAGGCTATGGCTACACCTTC
CSATSGTGYGYTF
>.|TRBV7-3|TRBJ2-1|medium-sized
TGTGCCAGCAGCTCCCATAGGAATGCTGAGCAGTTCTTC
CASSSHRNAEQFF
>TRBD2|TRBV19|TRBJ2-3|once
TGTGCCAGTAGTACAATAGCGGGAGTGGCAGATACGCAGTATTTT
CASSTIAGVADTQYF
>.|TRBV20-1|TRBJ1-5|few
TGCAGTGCTAGATCCCAGTCCGTAGGGAGCAATCAGCCCCAGCATTTT
CSARSQSVGSNQPQHF
>TRBD1|TRBV4-1|TRBJ1-6|.
TGCGCCAGCAGCCACGGCGACAGGGGGCAAAATTCACCCCTCCACTTT
CASSHGDRGQNSPLHF
>TRBD1|TRBV6-4|TRBJ2-3|.
TGTGCCAGCAGCTGGACAGGGAGCACAGATACGCAGTATTTT
CASSWTGSTDTQYF
>TRBD2|TRBV20-1|TRBJ2-2|.
TGCAGTGCTTCTGAAGCGGGGTTGGGCACCGGGGAGCTGTTTTTT
CSASEAGLGTGELFF